One sample yielded the 29 T cell receptor beta chains listed below, sequenced in a study of CD8 T cells in ankylosing spondylitis. TCRdb reanalysed the 5' RACE reads using MiXCR and keeps one entry per CDR3 protein. The sample has about 300,000 distinct CDR3 sequences; around 21% are singletons. Sequenced material: blood, either unsorted or a sorted T cell fraction (not recorded which). The receptors were sampled from a female donor with ankylosing spondylitis or in good health (not recorded which).

This clonotype showed up many times. The chain links TRBV29-1 to TRBJ2-1; 10 bases align to TRBD2. With 7 bases clipped from V and 4 bases from J, the junction kept 7 bases outside the gene matches. The CDR3 consists of 14 residues. Germline CDR1 SQVTM, CDR2 ANQGSEA. CDR3 DNA: TGCAGCGGTCTAGCGGGAGTCGCGTACAATGAGCAGTTCTTC. Its protein product is CSGLAGVAYNEQFF.

This clonotype has at least ten counts. The chain couples TRBV11-2 to TRBJ2-2; D unclear. This CDR3 is built from 13 residues. V lost 0 bases and J lost 4, with 3 bases in between. The germline V gene has CDR1 SGHAT and CDR2 FQNNGV. Here the CDR3 DNA reads TGTGCCAGCAGCTTAGAGGTCACCGGGGAGCTGTTTTTT. Translation gives CASSLEVTGELFF.

This clonotype was picked up a small number of times. CDR3 region: CAISGASGTYEQYF. DNA for the CDR3: TGTGCCATCAGTGGGGCTAGCGGGACCTACGAGCAGTACTTC. This sequence joins TRBV10-3 and TRBJ2-7, with TRBD2 matching 9 bases. V trimming: 4 bases; J trimming: 2 bases; junction bases outside the gene matches: 3. CDR1 and CDR2 from the germline V gene are ENHRY and SYGVKD. CDR3 length equals 14 residues.

J is TRBJ1-2 and V is TRBV18; no reliable D call. The length of the CDR3 is 15 residues. Deletions cut 3 bases from V and 0 bases from J, with 11 bases between. Germline V lookup: CDR1 KGHSH, CDR2 LQKENI. CDR3 amino acids: CASSPREQTNYGYTF. The CDR3 nucleotides read TGTGCCAGCTCACCCCGGGAGCAAACTAACTATGGCTACACCTTC.

There are a few counts of this clonotype. The V and J genes are TRBV4-3 and TRBJ2-5; 8 positions match TRBD1. CDR1 and CDR2 (germline): LGHNA, YSLEER. Germline trimming cut 2 bases from V and 7 bases from J; bases unmatched to any gene: 6. This CDR3 has 14 residues. The CDR3 is CASSQLTGVGTQYF. CDR3 bases: TGCGCCAGCAGCCAATTGACAGGGGTTGGGACCCAGTACTTC.

This clonotype was detected only a few times. The rearrangement uses TRBV7-2 and TRBJ2-6; TRBD1 is a possible D gene (5 bases). V was clipped by 4 bases and J by 4 bases, with 8 bases between them. This CDR3 has 14 residues. The germline gives CDR1 SGHTA, CDR2 FQGNSA. For the CDR3, the DNA is TGTGCCAGCAGCTCGAACAGGGGGGCCAACGTCCTGACTTTC. It codes for CASSSNRGANVLTF.

The chain employs TRBV10-3 and TRBJ2-3; possibly TRBD1 for D (6 bases). The CDR3 covers 15 residues. CDR1 is ENHRY and CDR2 is SYGVKD in the germline V gene. V was clipped by 5 bases and J by 0 bases, with 12 bases between them. CDR3 bases: TGTGCCATCAGTAGACAGGAAACTAGCACAGATACGCAGTATTTT. The encoded protein is CAISRQETSTDTQYF.

This clonotype occurred a few times. The V call is TRBV15, the J call TRBJ2-5, with 12 bases identical to TRBD2. J lost 3 bases, V lost 0 bases, and 2 bases had no gene match. Germline lookup yields CDR1 LNHNV and CDR2 YYDKDF (reference sequence). CDR3 size: 16 residues. CDR3 coding DNA: TGTGCCACCAGCAGAGAGGGACTAGCGGGCGAAGAGACCCAGTACTTC. This codes for CATSREGLAGEETQYF.

V is TRBV28 and J is TRBJ1-2; unclear D gene. Trimming took off 1 base at V and 4 bases at J, with 4 bases between the two ends. CDR1 and CDR2 from the germline V gene are MDHEN and SYDVKM. This CDR3 is built from 12 residues. The CDR3 DNA reads TGTGCCAGCAGTTTATATCCCTATGGCTACACCTTC. Protein sequence: CASSLYPYGYTF.

The chain employs TRBV27 and TRBJ2-4; perhaps D is TRBD1 or TRBD2 (5 bases each). The CDR3 runs to 13 residues. The V end was cut by 4 bases, the J end by 10 bases, with 14 bases between. Germline lookup yields CDR1 MNHEY and CDR2 SMNVEV (reference sequence). CDR3 sequence: CASSSGPWGIQYF. Written as DNA, the CDR3 is TGTGCCAGCAGTTCGGGCCCCTGGGGGATTCAGTACTTC.

This clonotype has more than one count but fewer than ten. The CDR3 bases are TGTGCCAGCAGCCCGACCGCTTTCGAGGGAGCGGGATTAGGAAATGAGCAGTTCTTC. Amino acids: CASSPTAFEGAGLGNEQFF. The J gene is TRBJ2-1, the V gene TRBV7-9; 7 bases are shared with TRBD2. This CDR3 spans 19 amino acids. Per germline, CDR1 SEHNR and CDR2 FQNEAQ (reference sequence). The V and J ends lost 5 bases and 7 bases, in that order; junction bases with no gene match: 23.

This clonotype was counted ten times or more. The V gene is TRBV7-2, the J gene TRBJ2-3; D call uncertain. The germline V gene has CDR1 SGHTA and CDR2 FQGNSA. V was pared by 2 bases and J by 5 bases, with 2 bases between. CDR3 length: 11 amino acids. The CDR3 here is CASSLIDTQYF. In DNA, the CDR3 is TGTGCCAGCAGCTTAATAGATACGCAGTATTTT.

This chain joins TRBV12-5 and TRBJ1-5; D remains ambiguous. The germline V gene has CDR1 LGHNT and CDR2 FRNRAP. V lost 7 bases to trimming and J lost 1 base, with 11 bases between them. CDR3 size: 14 residues. The CDR3 nucleotides read TGTGCTAGTGTACCGGACGGAAGCAATCAGCCCCAGCATTTT. Translating it yields CASVPDGSNQPQHF.

The chain is built from TRBV6-1 and TRBJ2-5; TRBD1 matches at 10 bases. Unmatched junction bases numbered 3, after V lost 6 bases and J lost 2 bases. Germline V gene sequence: CDR1 MNHNS, CDR2 SASEGT. CDR3 length: 14 residues. The chain's CDR3 is CASSADRGQETQYF. CDR3 DNA: TGTGCCAGCAGCGCGGACAGGGGGCAAGAGACCCAGTACTTC.

This clonotype appeared a single time. V is TRBV25-1 and J is TRBJ1-1, with D possibly matching TRBD1 (5 bases). Trimming took off 6 bases at V and 4 bases at J, with 15 bases between the two ends. CDR3 size: 14 residues. Germline values: CDR1 MGHDK, CDR2 SYGVNS. The CDR3 spells CASRHRGYGTEAFF. In DNA, the CDR3 is TGTGCCAGCAGACATAGGGGATATGGCACTGAAGCTTTCTTT.

This clonotype was picked up many times. The chain has TRBV29-1 and TRBJ1-1, with D perhaps TRBD1 (5 bases). The CDR3 sequence is 13 residues long. Trimming stripped 1 base from V and 4 bases from J, with 10 bases between. CDR1 and CDR2 (germline): SQVTM, ANQGSEA. CDR3 loop: CSVEGQRFTEAFF. DNA of the CDR3: TGCAGCGTTGAAGGACAGCGGTTCACTGAAGCTTTCTTT.

This clonotype was seen only a few times. This rearrangement joins TRBV20-1 to TRBJ1-1, with a tentative D call TRBD1 (5 bases). V was pared by 4 bases and J by 0 bases, with 9 bases between. Looked up from germline, CDR1 is DFQATT and CDR2 is SNEGSKA (reference sequence). The CDR3 sequence is 13 residues long. The CDR3 DNA sequence: TGCAGTGCTACACAGGCTCTGAACACTGAAGCTTTCTTT. It is translated as CSATQALNTEAFF.

In this sample, this clonotype turned up a few times. The chain employs TRBV7-2 and TRBJ2-7, with TRBD1 identical over 10 bases. Germline CDR1 is SGHTA and CDR2 is FQGNSA. Germline trimming cut 5 bases from V and 6 bases from J; bases unmatched to any gene: 16. The CDR3 totals 17 residues. The CDR3 spells CASSLSSTGQGFGEQYF. CDR3 sequence (DNA): TGTGCCAGCAGCCTTAGCAGTACGGGACAGGGGTTCGGCGAGCAGTACTTC. The full variable domain, in which reference TRBV7-2 and TRBJ2-7 provide the parts outside the CDR3, is GAGVSQSPSNKVTEKGKDVELRCDPISGHTALYWYRQSLGQGLEFLIYFQGNSAPDKSGLPSDRFSAERTGGSVSTLTIQRTQQEDSAVYLCASSLSSTGQGFGEQYFGPGTRLTVT.

The chain couples TRBV7-9 to TRBJ2-5, with 10 bases that match TRBD2. The V segment lost 5 bases and the J segment 9 bases; nucleotides outside the gene matches: 6. CDR3 length: 13 amino acids. CDR1 SEHNR and CDR2 FQNEAQ come from the germline V gene (reference sequence). The CDR3 sequence: CASSHSGRIAQYF. DNA for the CDR3: TGTGCCAGCAGCCATAGCGGGAGGATCGCCCAGTACTTC. The whole variable domain, filled in from reference TRBV7-9 and TRBJ2-5, reads DTGVSQNPRHKITKRGQNVTFRCDPISEHNRLYWYRQTLGQGPEFLTYFQNEAQLEKSRLLSDRFSAERPKGSFSTLEIQRTEQGDSAMYLCASSHSGRIAQYFGPGTRLLVL.

V gene TRBV5-6 combines with J gene TRBJ2-3, with 7 bases matching TRBD2. The germline CDR1 and CDR2 sequences are SGHDT and YYEEEE. Trimming took 7 bases from V and 3 from J; bases not matched to a gene: 5. This CDR3 has 13 residues. The chain's CDR3 is CASGRAGTDTQYF. Here the CDR3 DNA reads TGTGCCAGCGGGAGGGCGGGAACAGATACGCAGTATTTT.

This clonotype was seen at least ten times. The chain has TRBV15 and TRBJ1-4; TRBD1 matches 7 bases. Trimming cost V 5 bases and J 8 bases; bases outside gene matches: 11. The CDR3 loop spans 15 amino acids. CDR1 is LNHNV, CDR2 YYDKDF, per germline (reference sequence). The CDR3 nucleotides are TGTGCCACCAGCTGGGGGACAGCTTTTAGAGAAAAACTGTTTTTT. Protein: CATSWGTAFREKLFF. The full variable domain, in which reference TRBV15 and TRBJ1-4 provide the parts outside the CDR3, is DAMVIQNPRYQVTQFGKPVTLSCSQTLNHNVMYWYQQKSSQAPKLLFHYYDKDFNNEADTPDNFQSRRPNTSFCFLDIRSPGLGDTAMYLCATSWGTAFREKLFFGSGTQLSVL.

This clonotype was seen more than once but under ten times. The V gene is TRBV7-2, the J gene TRBJ2-7; tentative D call: TRBD2 (5 bases). The CDR3 consists of 15 residues. Deletions cut 3 bases from V and 4 bases from J, with 16 bases between. From germline, CDR1 is SGHTA and CDR2 FQGNSA. The DNA of the CDR3 is TGTGCCAGCAGCTTGCCCGCGGGCGTCGGGTACGAGCAGTACTTC. It encodes CASSLPAGVGYEQYF.

This clonotype was found many times. V and J are TRBV7-9 and TRBJ2-1; TRBD2 agrees at 9 bases. Germline values: CDR1 SEHNR, CDR2 FQNEAQ (reference sequence). V dropped 5 bases and J dropped 7; count of bases not matched to a gene: 12. The length of the CDR3 is 16 residues. CDR3 sequence reads: CASSLPGKREVNEQFF. The CDR3 nucleotides are TGTGCCAGCAGCCTTCCTGGGAAGCGGGAGGTGAATGAGCAGTTCTTC.

The V and J genes are TRBV18 and TRBJ2-1; D gene uncertain. The CDR3 totals 15 residues. Germline V gene lookup returns CDR1 KGHSH and CDR2 LQKENI. V lost 3 bases and J 0 bases, leaving 9 bases between the germline ends. The CDR3 protein is CASSPSTRSYNEQFF. The CDR3 coding sequence is TGTGCCAGCTCACCCTCTACCCGCTCCTACAATGAGCAGTTCTTC.

This clonotype has just a few counts. This sequence joins TRBV10-3 and TRBJ2-1, with 11 bases matching TRBD2. In germline, CDR1 is ENHRY, CDR2 SYGVKD. With 7 bases clipped from V and 0 bases from J, the junction kept 14 bases outside the gene matches. The CDR3 covers 19 residues. In DNA form, the CDR3 reads TGTGCCATCAAAGGTCTAGGGACTAGCGGTACCAGCTCCTACAATGAGCAGTTCTTC. Protein product: CAIKGLGTSGTSSYNEQFF.

This chain uses TRBV24-1 with TRBJ2-3; maybe TRBD2 (6 bases). CDR3 length: 16 residues. Germline lookup yields CDR1 KGHDR and CDR2 SFDVKD. Deletions cut 2 bases from V and 5 bases from J, with 16 bases between. The CDR3 DNA sequence: TGTGCCACCAGTGATTCATTCGGGAGCTGGGAAGATACGCAGTATTTT. Translated: CATSDSFGSWEDTQYF.

The table lists this clonotype with a few counts. The chain combines TRBV5-1 with TRBJ2-3; possibly TRBD2 for D (6 bases). V was clipped by 4 bases and J by 2 bases, with 11 bases between them. Germline V gene sequence: CDR1 SGHRS, CDR2 YFSETQ. The CDR3 totals 14 residues. DNA of the CDR3: TGCGCCAGCAGCCAACGGGACTTCACAGATACGCAGTATTTT. Residues: CASSQRDFTDTQYF.

This clonotype came up a few times. The chain recombines TRBV20-1 with TRBJ2-4, with 11 nucleotides matching TRBD2. Germline V CDR1 and CDR2: DFQATT, SNEGSKA (reference sequence). The CDR3 runs 18 residues. With V trimmed by 2 bases and J by 0 bases, 9 bases remained unmatched. The CDR3 region is CSARSGLAVPGAKNIQYF. The CDR3 bases are TGCAGTGCTAGATCGGGACTAGCGGTCCCGGGAGCCAAAAACATTCAGTACTTC.

This clonotype appeared a few times. The rearrangement joins TRBV4-3 to TRBJ2-3; no reliable D call. CDR1 and CDR2 from the germline V gene are LGHNA and YSLEER. The V gene lost 4 bases and the J gene lost 0 bases, with 8 bases spanning the gap. This CDR3 comprises 14 residues. This CDR3 is CASSRALSTDTQYF. CDR3 sequence (DNA): TGCGCCAGCAGCCGGGCCCTTAGCACAGATACGCAGTATTTT.